This T cell receptor beta chain stems from a study of shared T cell receptors in the human thymus. This clone was seen only once. V lost 6 bases and J lost 0, with 13 bases in between. Germline values: CDR1 LGHNT, CDR2 FRNRAP. The CDR3 has 15 residues. Assay used: immunoSEQ multiplex PCR; TCRdb lists only in-frame clones, some missing. Of some 700,000 clones in the sample, 80% to 90% were seen once. Separately, the same data were catalogued under a study of human thymus T cells.

The rearrangement joins TRBV12-5 to TRBJ2-3; tentatively, D is TRBD2 (6 bases). The sequenced sample consisted of thymocytes. The receptor was isolated from a girl under two years old with a congenital heart defect. The CDR3 protein is CASGPIGGSTDTQYF. The CDR3 region has the DNA TGTGCTAGTGGCCCAATCGGAGGGAGCACAGATACGCAGTATTTT. Combining the CDR3 with reference TRBV12-5 and TRBJ2-3 gives the whole variable domain DARVTQTPRHKVTEMGQEVTMRCQPILGHNTVFWYRQTMMQGLELLAYFRNRAPLDDSGMPKDRFSAEMPDATLATLKIQPSEPRDSAVYFCASGPIGGSTDTQYFGPGTRLTVL.